A selection of T cell receptor beta chains follows, all from one sample in a study of sequential checkpoint blockade in melanoma. TCRdb's copy holds only in-frame clones and misses some; the assay was immunoSEQ multiplex PCR. The sample has approximately 28,000 clones; 70% to 90% are singletons. This specimen was CD8+ T cells sorted from blood (inferred from file names), taken from a patient given nivolumab and ipilimumab in sequence. These TCRs come from a human donor with melanoma. CDR3s include the opening cysteine and the closing phenylalanine or tryptophan. A D gene is named only where the DNA matches it firmly. A clone size is listed for some rows: how often the clone was seen (once, few, many), or a class if it is expanded.

d_gene	abundance	v_gene	len	j_gene	CDR3aa	CDR3nt
NA	once	TRBV4-2	14	TRBJ2-5	CASSQEQGIETQYF	TGTGCCAGCAGCCAAGAGCAGGGTATAGAGACCCAGTACTTC
NA	NA	TRBV27	16	TRBJ1-1	CASSPGEGPLNTEAFF	TGTGCCAGCAGTCCGGGGGAGGGGCCCTTGAACACTGAAGCTTTCTTT
NA	NA	TRBV11-2	15	TRBJ2-5	CASSLVAEEQETQYF	TGTGCCAGCAGCTTAGTAGCGGAGGAGCAAGAGACCCAGTACTTC
NA	NA	TRBV7-6	15	TRBJ2-1	CASSSTSWTYNEQFF	TGTGCCAGCAGCTCCACTTCATGGACATACAATGAGCAGTTCTTC
NA	NA	TRBV14	15	TRBJ2-2	CASSHLDTGTGELFF	TGTGCCAGCAGCCATCTCGACACAGGGACCGGGGAGCTGTTTTTT
TRBD1	NA	TRBV28	15	TRBJ2-4	CASSFRGLAKNIQYF	TGTGCCAGCAGTTTTAGGGGGCTTGCCAAAAACATTCAGTACTTC
TRBD2	NA	TRBV9	15	TRBJ2-5	CASSVGGRDEETQYF	TGTGCCAGCAGCGTGGGCGGGAGGGATGAAGAGACCCAGTACTTC
NA	NA	TRBV7-3	14	TRBJ2-2	CASSMDISGGELFF	TGTGCCAGCAGCATGGACATCTCGGGCGGGGAGCTGTTTTTT
TRBD2	once	TRBV9	15	TRBJ2-1	CASSVGGSGRVEQFF	TGTGCCAGCAGCGTAGGTGGTAGCGGGAGGGTTGAGCAGTTCTTC
NA	NA	TRBV5-4	13	TRBJ2-5	CASRTDGAETQYF	TGTGCCAGCAGGACAGACGGCGCGGAGACCCAGTACTTC
TRBD1	NA	TRBV4-2	16	TRBJ2-1	CASSQVGQGAYNEQFF	TGTGCCAGCAGCCAAGTGGGACAGGGAGCGTACAATGAGCAGTTCTTC
NA	NA	TRBV10-3	12	TRBJ1-2	CAISEAFPGYTF	TGTGCCATCAGTGAGGCGTTTCCTGGCTACACCTTC
TRBD1	few	TRBV5-6	13	TRBJ1-2	CASSLVTGGGYTF	TGTGCCAGCAGCTTGGTGACAGGGGGTGGCTACACCTTC
TRBD1	NA	TRBV27	14	TRBJ1-1	CASRQRQGVVEAFF	TGTGCCAGCAGACAAAGACAGGGGGTAGTAGAAGCTTTCTTT
TRBD2	NA	TRBV6-1	11	TRBJ2-1	CAVSGGNEQFF	TGTGCCGTTAGCGGGGGCAATGAGCAGTTCTTC
NA	NA	TRBV5-8	18	TRBJ1-6	CASSLGSAGILYNSPLHF	TGTGCCAGCAGCTTGGGGTCCGCCGGGATCCTTTATAATTCACCCCTCCACTTT
TRBD2	NA	TRBV5-6	16	TRBJ2-3	CASSPGLAGSEDTQYF	TGTGCCAGCAGCCCCGGACTAGCGGGATCGGAAGATACGCAGTATTTT
TRBD2	NA	TRBV6-1	16	TRBJ2-1	CASSEWEGVLDNEQFF	TGTGCCAGCAGTGAATGGGAGGGAGTATTAGACAATGAGCAGTTCTTC
TRBD2	once	TRBV11-1	15	TRBJ2-7	CASSPQAGESYEQYF	TGTGCCAGCAGCCCCCAAGCGGGGGAATCCTACGAGCAGTACTTC
NA	NA	TRBV4-3	14	TRBJ1-1	CASSLRLENTEAFF	TGCGCCAGCAGCCTCCGACTTGAGAACACTGAAGCTTTCTTT
TRBD1	NA	TRBV11-2	17	TRBJ2-1	CASSHGQGAILYNEQFF	TGTGCCAGCAGCCACGGACAGGGGGCTATTCTCTACAATGAGCAGTTCTTC
TRBD1	NA	TRBV7-9	15	TRBJ2-2	CASSQGQGYTGELFF	TGTGCCAGCAGCCAGGGACAGGGGTACACCGGGGAGCTGTTTTTT
NA	NA	TRBV5-1	15	TRBJ2-3	CASSLVGVGTDTQYF	TGCGCCAGCAGCTTGGTTGGAGTCGGCACAGATACGCAGTATTTT
NA	NA	TRBV5-1	12	TRBJ1-2	CASSLEPGSYTF	TGCGCCAGCAGCTTGGAACCAGGCTCCTACACCTTC
NA	NA	TRBV27	16	TRBJ2-2	CASSLWASPNTGELFF	TGTGCCAGCAGTTTATGGGCGAGCCCGAACACCGGGGAGCTGTTTTTT
NA	once	TRBV4-3	15	TRBJ2-3	CASSQDWGSTDTQYF	TGCGCCAGCAGCCAAGATTGGGGCAGCACAGATACGCAGTATTTT
NA	NA	TRBV6-5	14	TRBJ2-2	CASSGAVNTGELFF	TGTGCCAGCAGTGGGGCCGTGAACACCGGGGAGCTGTTTTTT
NA	NA	TRBV5-1	15	TRBJ2-5	CASSLAAEYQETQYF	TGCGCCAGCAGCTTGGCCGCGGAATACCAAGAGACCCAGTACTTC
TRBD1	NA	TRBV9	17	TRBJ2-1	CASSHAGGQGSYNEQFF	TGTGCCAGCAGCCATGCCGGAGGACAGGGGTCCTACAATGAGCAGTTCTTC
NA	NA	TRBV5-6	15	TRBJ2-4	CASSLSSRTKNIQYF	TGTGCCAGCAGCTTGAGCTCGCGGACCAAAAACATTCAGTACTTC
TRBD2	NA	TRBV7-9	13	TRBJ2-7	CASSPGTTREQYF	TGTGCCAGCAGCCCCGGGACTACCCGCGAGCAGTACTTC
NA	once	TRBV5-1	16	TRBJ2-2	CASSPSLYKGTGELFF	TGCGCCAGCAGCCCAAGCCTCTATAAGGGGACCGGGGAGCTGTTTTTT
NA	NA	TRBV11-1	13	TRBJ2-7	CASSPTYTYEQYF	TGTGCCAGCAGCCCTACTTATACCTACGAGCAGTACTTC